This record concerns one T cell receptor (beta chain) sequence. CDR1 LNHDA and CDR2 SQIVND come from the germline V gene (reference sequence). This CDR3 comprises 16 residues. Trimming removed 5 bases at V and 4 bases at J, with 20 bases between. The data stem from a study of blood T cell repertoires in COVID-19. Study details: Material from acute and convalescent COVID-19 was sourced from the United States, Italy and Spain.

In the authors' methods: From reference gene primer amplification, estimates of nucleated cell counts were derived. Produced via immunoSEQ multiplex PCR; TCRdb's table is partial and in-frame only. That table is the source of V, J and clone size, and D and trimming were worked out from the DNA. Here the sample spans about 99,000 clones, around 84% being singletons. What was sequenced was peripheral blood. The sequence was obtained from a man in his 70s with active or convalescent COVID-19. This chain links TRBV19 with TRBJ1-1; no firm D call. CDR3 loop: CASSSLRTLGGTEAFF. CDR3 nucleotide sequence: TGTGCCAGTAGTTCACTCCGAACCTTAGGAGGCACTGAAGCTTTCTTT.